This T cell receptor (beta chain) was identified during a study of CXCR3-negative and CXCR3-positive naive CD8 T cells. As for this clonotype: Antigen specificity is unknown.

Study-wide results and limits: Comparably high diversity marked both naive subsets, whereas memory CD8+ cells had much lower diversity.

Cells that were CD45RO-CCR7+CD27+CD95- constituted naive CD8+ T cells. The method, 5' RACE with UMI labels, was used to prepare the TRB cDNA libraries. Reprocessing the 5' RACE reads, TCRdb reports a single entry for every CDR3 protein and omits DNA. The sample totals 75,000 to 100,000 distinct CDR3 sequences. The CDR3 sequence is 14 residues long. Germline V gives CDR1 SQVTM, CDR2 ANQGSEA. This chain joins TRBV29-1 and TRBJ1-2. The sequenced sample was naive CXCR3- CD8+ T cells from blood. Subset described: CD45RO-CCR7+CD27+CD95- naive CD8+ T cells lacking CXCR3 (TNR3-). This sequence was found in a human donor in good health. Some clones in this sample may be carry-over from other donors' samples. CDR3 amino acids: CSVEVRQGSYGYTF.